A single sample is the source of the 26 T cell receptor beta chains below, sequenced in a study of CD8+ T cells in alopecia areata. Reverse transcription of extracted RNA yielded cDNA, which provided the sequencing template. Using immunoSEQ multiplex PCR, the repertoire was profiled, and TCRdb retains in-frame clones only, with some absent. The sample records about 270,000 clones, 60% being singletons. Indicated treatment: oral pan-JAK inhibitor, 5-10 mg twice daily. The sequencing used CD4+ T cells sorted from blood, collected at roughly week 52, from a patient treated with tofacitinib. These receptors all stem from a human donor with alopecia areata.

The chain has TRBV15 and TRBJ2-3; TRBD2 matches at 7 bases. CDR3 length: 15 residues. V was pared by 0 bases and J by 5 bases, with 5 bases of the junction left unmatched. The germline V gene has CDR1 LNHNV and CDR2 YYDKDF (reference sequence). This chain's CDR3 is CATSRERGRIDTQYF. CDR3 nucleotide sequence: TGTGCCACCAGCAGAGAGCGGGGGAGGATAGATACGCAGTATTTT.

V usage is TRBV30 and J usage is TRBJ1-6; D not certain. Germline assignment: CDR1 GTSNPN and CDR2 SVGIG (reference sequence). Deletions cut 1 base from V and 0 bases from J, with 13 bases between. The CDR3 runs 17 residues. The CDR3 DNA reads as TGTGCCTGGAGTGCGGGATCTGTCAGCTCCTATAATTCACCCCTCCACTTT. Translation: CAWSAGSVSSYNSPLHF. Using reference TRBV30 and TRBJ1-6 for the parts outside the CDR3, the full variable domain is SQTIHQWPATLVQPVGSPLSLECTVEGTSNPNLYWYRQAAGRGLQLLFYSVGIGQISSEVPQNLSASRPQDRQFILSSKKLLLSDSGFYLCAWSAGSVSSYNSPLHFGNGTRLTVT.

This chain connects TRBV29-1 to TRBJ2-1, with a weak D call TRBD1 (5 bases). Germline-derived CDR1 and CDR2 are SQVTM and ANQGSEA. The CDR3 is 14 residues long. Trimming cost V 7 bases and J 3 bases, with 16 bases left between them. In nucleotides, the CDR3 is TGCAGCGCCTCTTTGACAGTTTTCTACAATGAGCAGTTCTTC. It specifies CSASLTVFYNEQFF.

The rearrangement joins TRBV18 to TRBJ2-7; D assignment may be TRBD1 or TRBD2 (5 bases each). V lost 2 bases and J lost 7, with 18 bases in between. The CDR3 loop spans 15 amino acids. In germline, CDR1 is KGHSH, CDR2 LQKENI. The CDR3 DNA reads TGTGCCAGCTCACCAATAATCCGGGGCGCCGGGGAGCAGTACTTC. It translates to CASSPIIRGAGEQYF.

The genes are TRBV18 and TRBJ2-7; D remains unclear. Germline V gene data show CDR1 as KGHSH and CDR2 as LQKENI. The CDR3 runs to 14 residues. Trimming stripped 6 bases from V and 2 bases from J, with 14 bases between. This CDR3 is CASSPGIPPYEQYF. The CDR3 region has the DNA TGTGCCAGCTCCCCGGGCATCCCGCCCTACGAGCAGTACTTC.

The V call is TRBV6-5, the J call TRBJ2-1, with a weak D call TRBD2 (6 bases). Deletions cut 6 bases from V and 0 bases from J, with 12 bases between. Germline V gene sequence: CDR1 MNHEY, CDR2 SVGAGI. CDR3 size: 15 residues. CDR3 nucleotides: TGTGCCAGCAGCGTTCGGGGGAGCTCCTACAATGAGCAGTTCTTC. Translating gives CASSVRGSSYNEQFF.

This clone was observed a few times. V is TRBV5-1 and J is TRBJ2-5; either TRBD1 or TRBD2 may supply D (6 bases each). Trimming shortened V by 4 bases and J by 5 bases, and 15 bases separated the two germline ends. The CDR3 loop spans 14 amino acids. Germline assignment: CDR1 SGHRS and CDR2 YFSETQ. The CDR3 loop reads CASSPTGAGETQYF. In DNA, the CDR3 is TGCGCCAGCAGCCCCACGGGGGCCGGGGAGACCCAGTACTTC.

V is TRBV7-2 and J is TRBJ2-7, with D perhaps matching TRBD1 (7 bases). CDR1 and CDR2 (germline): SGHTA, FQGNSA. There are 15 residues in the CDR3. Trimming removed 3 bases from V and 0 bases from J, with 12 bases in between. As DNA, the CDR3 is TGTGCCAGCAGCTTTCCAGGGGGGCGCTCCTACGAGCAGTACTTC. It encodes CASSFPGGRSYEQYF.

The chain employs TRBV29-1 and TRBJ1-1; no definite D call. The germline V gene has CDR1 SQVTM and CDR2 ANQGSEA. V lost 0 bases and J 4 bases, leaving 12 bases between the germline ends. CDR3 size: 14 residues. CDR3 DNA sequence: TGCAGCGTTGAAGAAAGTGGGGTTGGCACTGAAGCTTTCTTT. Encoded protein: CSVEESGVGTEAFF.

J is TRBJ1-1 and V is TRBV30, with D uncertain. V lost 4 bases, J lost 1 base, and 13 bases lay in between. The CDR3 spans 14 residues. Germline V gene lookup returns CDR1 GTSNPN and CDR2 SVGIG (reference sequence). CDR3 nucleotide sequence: TGTGCCTGGATGGGCTTTCAGCCGAACACTGAAGCTTTCTTT. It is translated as CAWMGFQPNTEAFF.

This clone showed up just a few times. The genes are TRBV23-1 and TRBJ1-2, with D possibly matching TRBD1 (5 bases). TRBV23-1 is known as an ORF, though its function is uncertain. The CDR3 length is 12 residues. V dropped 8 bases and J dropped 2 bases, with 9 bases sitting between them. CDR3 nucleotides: TGCGCCAGCTTTCAGGGCAACTATGGCTACACCTTC. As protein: CASFQGNYGYTF.

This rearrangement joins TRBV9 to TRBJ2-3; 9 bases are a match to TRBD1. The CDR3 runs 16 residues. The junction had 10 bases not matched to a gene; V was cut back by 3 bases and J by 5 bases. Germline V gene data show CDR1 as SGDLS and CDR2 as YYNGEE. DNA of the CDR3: TGTGCCAGCAGCGCCCGGCCGGGACAGGGAAAAGATACGCAGTATTTT. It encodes CASSARPGQGKDTQYF.

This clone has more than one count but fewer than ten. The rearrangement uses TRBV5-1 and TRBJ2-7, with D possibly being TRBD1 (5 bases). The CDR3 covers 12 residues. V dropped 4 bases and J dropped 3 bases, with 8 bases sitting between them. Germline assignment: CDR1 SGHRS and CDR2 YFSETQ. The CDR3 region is CASSPDSYEQYF. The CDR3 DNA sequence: TGCGCCAGCAGCCCTGACAGCTACGAGCAGTACTTC.

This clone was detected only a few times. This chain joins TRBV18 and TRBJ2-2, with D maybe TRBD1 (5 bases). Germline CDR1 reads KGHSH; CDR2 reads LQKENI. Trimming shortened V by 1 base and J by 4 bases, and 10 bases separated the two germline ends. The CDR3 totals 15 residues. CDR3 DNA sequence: TGTGCCAGCTCACCACGGCAGGGTTTCACCGGGGAGCTGTTTTTT. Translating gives CASSPRQGFTGELFF.

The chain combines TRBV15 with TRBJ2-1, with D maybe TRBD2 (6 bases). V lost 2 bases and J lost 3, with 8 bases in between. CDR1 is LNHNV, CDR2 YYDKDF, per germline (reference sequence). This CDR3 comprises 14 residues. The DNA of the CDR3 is TGTGCCACCAGCAGACAGGGACTCTACAATGAGCAGTTCTTC. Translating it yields CATSRQGLYNEQFF. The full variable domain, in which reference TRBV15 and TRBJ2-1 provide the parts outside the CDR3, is DAMVIQNPRYQVTQFGKPVTLSCSQTLNHNVMYWYQQKSSQAPKLLFHYYDKDFNNEADTPDNFQSRRPNTSFCFLDIRSPGLGDTAMYLCATSRQGLYNEQFFGPGTRLTVL.

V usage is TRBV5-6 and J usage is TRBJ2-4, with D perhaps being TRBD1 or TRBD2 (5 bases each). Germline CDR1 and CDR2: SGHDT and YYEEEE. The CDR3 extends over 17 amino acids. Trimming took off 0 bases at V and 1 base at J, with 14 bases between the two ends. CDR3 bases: TGTGCCAGCAGCTTGGTGCCGGGGACCCCCGCCAAAAACATTCAGTACTTC. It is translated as CASSLVPGTPAKNIQYF.

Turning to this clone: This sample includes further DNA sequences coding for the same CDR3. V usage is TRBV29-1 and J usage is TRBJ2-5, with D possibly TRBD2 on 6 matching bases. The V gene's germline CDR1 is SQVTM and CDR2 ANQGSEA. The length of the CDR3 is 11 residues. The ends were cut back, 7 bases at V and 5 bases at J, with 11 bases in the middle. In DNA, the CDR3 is TGCAGCGGGGGGGTGTCCGAGACCCAGTACTTC. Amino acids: CSGGVSETQYF.

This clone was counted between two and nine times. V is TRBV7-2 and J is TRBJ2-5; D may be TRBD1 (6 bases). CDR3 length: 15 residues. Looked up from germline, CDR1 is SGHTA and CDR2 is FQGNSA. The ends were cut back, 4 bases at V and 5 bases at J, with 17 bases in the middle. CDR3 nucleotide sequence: TGTGCCAGCAGCTCCGACAGGTACCCCTCGGAGACCCAGTACTTC. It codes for CASSSDRYPSETQYF.

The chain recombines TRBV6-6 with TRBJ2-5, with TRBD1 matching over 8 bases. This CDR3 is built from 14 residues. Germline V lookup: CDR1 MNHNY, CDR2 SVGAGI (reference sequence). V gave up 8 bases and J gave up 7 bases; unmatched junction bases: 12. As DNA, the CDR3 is TGTGCCAGCGTTTATGACGGACAGGGTGGGACCCAGTACTTC. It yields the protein CASVYDGQGGTQYF.

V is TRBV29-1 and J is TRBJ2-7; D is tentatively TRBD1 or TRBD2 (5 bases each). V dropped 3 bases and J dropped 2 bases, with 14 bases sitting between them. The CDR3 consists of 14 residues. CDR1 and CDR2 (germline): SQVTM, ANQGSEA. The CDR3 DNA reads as TGCAGCGTTGATGTTCAGGGAGAACCCTACGAGCAGTACTTC. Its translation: CSVDVQGEPYEQYF.

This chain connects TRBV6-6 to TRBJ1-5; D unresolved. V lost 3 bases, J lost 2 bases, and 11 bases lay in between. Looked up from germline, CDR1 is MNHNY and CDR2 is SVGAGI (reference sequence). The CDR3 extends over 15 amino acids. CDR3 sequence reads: CASSYFGSGNQPQHF. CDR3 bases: TGTGCCAGCAGTTATTTTGGGTCCGGCAATCAGCCCCAGCATTTT.

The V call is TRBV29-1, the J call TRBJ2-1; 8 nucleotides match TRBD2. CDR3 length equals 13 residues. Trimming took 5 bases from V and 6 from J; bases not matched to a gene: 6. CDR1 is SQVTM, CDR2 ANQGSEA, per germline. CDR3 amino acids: CSVFRGGPNEQFF. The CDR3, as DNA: TGCAGCGTTTTTCGGGGGGGCCCCAATGAGCAGTTCTTC.

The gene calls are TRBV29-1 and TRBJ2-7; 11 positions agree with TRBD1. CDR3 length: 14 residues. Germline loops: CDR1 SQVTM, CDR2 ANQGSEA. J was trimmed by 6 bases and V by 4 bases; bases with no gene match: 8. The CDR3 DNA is TGCAGCGTTGGTACTTTGGACAGGGGGCTCGAGCAGTACTTC. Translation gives CSVGTLDRGLEQYF.

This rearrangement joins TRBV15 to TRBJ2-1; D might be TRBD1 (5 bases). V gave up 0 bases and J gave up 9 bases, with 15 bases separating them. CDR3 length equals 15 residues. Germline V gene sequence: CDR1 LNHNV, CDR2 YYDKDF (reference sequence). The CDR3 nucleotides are TGTGCCACCAGCAGAGATCTCGTGAGTACAGGTGAGCAGTTCTTC. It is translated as CATSRDLVSTGEQFF. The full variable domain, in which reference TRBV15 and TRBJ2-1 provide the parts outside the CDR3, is DAMVIQNPRYQVTQFGKPVTLSCSQTLNHNVMYWYQQKSSQAPKLLFHYYDKDFNNEADTPDNFQSRRPNTSFCFLDIRSPGLGDTAMYLCATSRDLVSTGEQFFGPGTRLTVL.

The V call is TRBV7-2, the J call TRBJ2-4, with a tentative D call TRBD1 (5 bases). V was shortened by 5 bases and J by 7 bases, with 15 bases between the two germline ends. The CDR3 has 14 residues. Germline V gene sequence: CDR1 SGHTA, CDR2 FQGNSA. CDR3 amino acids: CASSRGSHGNIQYF. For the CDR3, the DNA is TGTGCCAGCAGCAGGGGTTCCCATGGGAACATTCAGTACTTC.

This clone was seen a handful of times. CDR3 protein: CASSFRVQGVLFF. In nucleotides, the CDR3 is TGTGCCAGCAGCTTCCGCGTGCAGGGTGTTCTGTTTTTT. The chain carries TRBV7-3 and TRBJ1-4; D is possibly TRBD1 (5 bases). The ends were cut back, 3 bases at V and 14 bases at J, with 16 bases in the middle. This CDR3 has 13 residues. The germline V gene has CDR1 SGHTA and CDR2 FQGTGA.